One T cell receptor beta chain is described in this entry. What it binds is not known. Profiling relied on immunoSEQ multiplex PCR, and the TCRdb table lists in-frame clones only, not all of them. The sample has some 150,000 clones, about 92% seen once. This specimen belongs to a study of T cell responses to AZD1222 COVID-19 vaccine. Whole-study results and caveats: Two doses of AZD1222 preceded a rise in Spike-specific TCR breadth and depth.

After removal of 6 bases from V and 3 bases from J, the junction contained 4 bases not matched to a gene. Germline-derived CDR1 and CDR2 are SEHNR and FQNEAQ (reference sequence). CDR3 size: 15 residues. The material sequenced was peripheral blood, taken on day 0 of AZD1222 vaccination. The chain joins TRBV7-9 to TRBJ2-3, with 12 bases fitting TRBD2. The TCR sequence derives from an adult in good health. CDR3 in DNA: TGTGCCAGCAGGCTCGGGACTAGCGGGACAGATACGCAGTATTTT. Translated: CASRLGTSGTDTQYF.